This T cell receptor (beta chain) was found in a study of blood T cells in healthy people across ages (dated by TCRdb to between 2014 and 2017). Notes on the research overall: In model experiments, template switching captured roughly one uniquely barcoded TCR beta cDNA molecule for every two T cells. Age-related changes in TCR beta repertoire diversity were measured in the study by deep sequencing normalized with unique cDNA molecular identifiers. The donors were split into four age groups: young (average around 16 years), middle-aged (about 40), aged (around 67) and long-lived (under 85). To avoid experimental bias, donors of different ages were distributed randomly across sequencing lanes. Using the same blood draw, the study looked at two additional independent replicas of 1 million unique cDNA reads for two donors, one aged 18 to 30 and the other aged 80 or older. General findings and caveats noted by the study authors: As age increased, observed TCR beta diversity per million T cells dropped in a roughly linear way, and a significant reduction was already evident by age 40. Conclusive comparison of naive and antigen-experienced compartments was prevented by the profiling of bulk unsorted PBMCs. Estimates of total diversity based on one million sequenced T cells were considered lower bounds and underestimates. A strong correlation was found between observed TCR beta diversity and the percentage of naive T cells measured by flow cytometry. Because the CMV infection status of the donors was unknown, age-related changes in expanded clonotypes may potentially have been confounded. Compared with the aged group, the long-lived group had more naive CD4+ T cells, fewer expanded clones and increased TCR diversity, suggesting age selection.

The library relied on 5' RACE. The sample was run on an Illumina HiSeq 2500. A second PCR of roughly 7 to 11 cycles was run with a J-beta primer mix and a sample-barcoded 5' primer. A unique molecular identifier was introduced onto each TCR beta cDNA molecule by a template-switch 5' adaptor carrying 12 random nucleotides. At least 2.5 million CDR3-containing paired-end reads were obtained from each sample. First-strand cDNA was synthesized from all RNA with the Mint cDNA synthesis kit, primed by a TRBC-specific oligonucleotide. All cDNA was treated with uracil-DNA glycosylase and then went through a first 18-cycle PCR with the universal primers M1SS and BC2_uni_R. Under the source paper's analysis protocol: For normalization, 1 million high-quality reads were randomly selected from each sample, with every read carrying a distinct molecular identifier. Reads sharing molecular identifiers were discarded rather than binned into consensus sequences. MiTCR, with a Q25 quality threshold and the strictest error-elimination algorithm, was used for CDR3 identification, clonotype clustering and error correction. A nonparametric unseen species model with Euler transformation was used to estimate lower-bound total TCR beta diversity. TCRdb handled the public reads itself, with Q25 trimming in fastp and clone calling in MiXCR, and kept productive beta chains. One record per CDR3 amino acid sequence lists the most common genes and DNA. TCRdb, not the original authors, processed these V and J calls. This sample lists fewer than 1,000,000 distinct CDR3 sequences; roughly 46% were detected once. Of the sample, around 18% is held by the ten largest clones.

The CDR3 covers 14 residues, taking in both the cysteine and the phenylalanine. Only the CDR3 part of the read is kept: 42 bases, read in frame from the first base. Ends trimmed: V by 6 bases, J by 1 base; bases unmatched to a gene: 1. The germline V gene (reference sequence) sets CDR1 to SEHNR and CDR2 to FQNEAQ. Concerning this clonotype: Its target antigen remains unknown. No much larger clone exists at a distance of one base, and base qualities are not known.

Donors were 40 or so systemically healthy Caucasian individuals from Russia aged 6 to 90 years. Around 9.7 milliliters of peripheral blood were collected from each donor into EDTA-treated Vacutainer tubes. Ficoll-Paque density-gradient centrifugation was used to isolate PBMCs, with at least 7 million per sample. Total RNA, at least 6 micrograms per sample, was extracted from PBMCs with Trizol reagent. For every donor, flow cytometry on a PBMC aliquot measured the percentage of naive CD45RAhigh/CD27high T cells. The receptor comes from a man older than 75 in good health. The sample was blood. The V gene is TRBV7-9 and the J gene is TRBJ2-5; 11 central nucleotides agree with TRBD1. The DNA sequence reads TGTGCCAGCAGGGGGACAGGGGGCCAAGAGACCCAGTACTTC. Its protein product is CASRGTGGQETQYF. The entire variable domain, with the stretches around the CDR3 drawn from the reference TRBV7-9 and TRBJ2-5 proteins, is DTGVSQNPRHKITKRGQNVTFRCDPISEHNRLYWYRQTLGQGPEFLTYFQNEAQLEKSRLLSDRFSAERPKGSFSTLEIQRTEQGDSAMYLCASRGTGGQETQYFGPGTRLLVL.